These T cell receptor beta chains were read from a single sample in a study of CD8+CD57+ T cells in acquired aplastic anemia. TCRdb itself ran the reads through MiXCR, one entry per CDR3 protein. The sample records around 180,000 distinct CDR3 sequences, under 70% being singletons. Sequenced sample: sorted CD4+, CD8+, or CD8+CD57+ T cells (not recorded which) from PBMCs. Receptors were obtained from a human donor with severe aplastic anemia or a healthy control (not recorded which). The CDR3 runs from the conserved cysteine through the conserved F or W. The D gene is left open where the match is weak. Clone size is not always given. Where it is, it says once, few, many or a class for expanded clones.

NA NA TRBJ1-3 TRBV7-3 CASSLGGYLSVIYF TGTGCCAGCAGCTTAGGTGGCTACCTTAGTGTCATATATTTT
NA few TRBJ2-2 TRBV24-1 CATSDLLRTGELFF TGTGCCACCAGTGATTTACTCCGCACCGGGGAGCTGTTTTTT
NA few TRBJ1-1 TRBV7-9 CASSSARNAFF TGTGCCAGCAGCTCCGCCCGGAACGCTTTCTTT
NA NA TRBJ1-2 TRBV7-9 CASSQEQGRSKGYTF TGTGCCAGCAGCCAGGAGCAGGGTCGAAGTAAAGGCTACACCTTC
TRBD1 once TRBJ2-5 TRBV12-3/TRBV12-4 CASTPWTGSEETQYF TGTGCCAGCACCCCTTGGACAGGGTCAGAAGAGACCCAGTACTTC
NA NA TRBJ1-1 TRBV9 CASSVGPLGFNGEAFF TGTGCCAGCAGCGTAGGCCCCTTGGGGTTTAACGGTGAAGCTTTCTTT
TRBD1 once TRBJ1-2 TRBV20-1 CSANKSGTGGYGYTF TGCAGTGCTAATAAATCCGGGACAGGGGGCTATGGCTACACCTTC
TRBD1 many TRBJ1-5 TRBV9 CASSGWTGEDEHF TGTGCCAGCAGCGGATGGACAGGGGAGGACGAGCATTTT
NA NA TRBJ1-6 TRBV7-8 CASSLVIMGNSPLHF TGTGCCAGCAGCTTAGTGATCATGGGTAATTCACCCCTCCACTTT
NA few TRBJ2-7 TRBV19 CASSVRGEQYF TGTGCCAGTAGTGTCAGGGGCGAGCAGTACTTC
NA NA TRBJ1-2 TRBV29-1 CSVAGGPYGYTF TGCAGCGTTGCTGGGGGTCCCTATGGCTACACCTTC
TRBD1 NA TRBJ1-1 TRBV24-1 CATQTGSNTEAFF TGTGCCACCCAGACAGGGTCCAACACTGAAGCTTTCTTT
TRBD1 NA TRBJ1-1 TRBV27 CASSAPGQGGSTEAFF TGTGCCAGCAGCGCGCCGGGACAGGGCGGGAGCACTGAAGCTTTCTTT
NA many TRBJ1-1 TRBV27 CASSSEGRNTEAFF TGTGCCAGCAGTTCCGAGGGACGGAACACTGAAGCTTTCTTT
TRBD1 many TRBJ2-3 TRBV2 CASRQGRADTQYF TGTGCCAGCCGACAGGGACGGGCAGATACGCAGTATTTT
NA NA TRBJ1-4 TRBV5-4 CASSPGWGNEKLFF TGTGCCAGCAGCCCCGGGTGGGGGAACGAAAAACTGTTTTTT
NA NA TRBJ2-7 TRBV7-2 CASSLDPGFTYEQYF TGTGCCAGCAGCTTAGATCCAGGGTTCACCTACGAGCAGTACTTC
TRBD2 NA TRBJ2-7 TRBV19 CASSPPPRSGSYEQYF TGTGCCAGTAGTCCCCCCCCGCGTAGCGGGTCCTACGAGCAGTACTTC
TRBD1 many TRBJ2-7 TRBV27 CASSSWGTAPSYEQYF TGTGCCAGCAGTTCCTGGGGGACAGCTCCCTCCTACGAGCAGTACTTC
NA NA TRBJ2-7 TRBV9 CASSVGYHSYEQYF TGTGCCAGCAGCGTAGGGTATCACTCCTACGAGCAGTACTTC
NA NA TRBJ1-1 TRBV7-2 CASSPARGGNTEAFF TGTGCCAGCAGCCCGGCCAGGGGAGGGAACACTGAAGCTTTCTTT
NA NA TRBJ1-3 TRBV29-1 CSVAGAGNTIYF TGCAGCGTTGCGGGGGCTGGAAACACCATATATTTT
NA few TRBJ2-1 TRBV7-3 CASSPDGTRDNEQFF TGTGCCAGCAGCCCGGATGGGACCAGAGACAATGAGCAGTTCTTC
TRBD1 NA TRBJ2-7 TRBV7-3 CASSFGQGFYEQYF TGTGCCAGCAGCTTCGGACAGGGTTTCTACGAGCAGTACTTC
TRBD1 many TRBJ2-7 TRBV20-1 CSARDLTGPSYEQYF TGCAGTGCTAGAGATCTGACAGGGCCTTCCTACGAGCAGTACTTC
NA many TRBJ1-4 TRBV6-2/TRBV6-3 CATQVGSWEEKLFF TGTGCCACGCAGGTGGGGAGCTGGGAGGAAAAACTGTTTTTT
TRBD1 NA TRBJ2-1 TRBV5-6 CASSLWHRGTYNEQFF TGTGCCAGCAGCTTGTGGCACAGGGGGACCTACAATGAGCAGTTCTTC
NA NA TRBJ2-7 TRBV7-8 CASISKPYEQYF TGTGCCAGCATCTCCAAGCCCTACGAGCAGTACTTC
NA NA TRBJ1-1 TRBV29-1 CSATRSTDNTEAFF TGCAGCGCGACACGGTCGACAGATAACACTGAAGCTTTCTTT
NA NA TRBJ2-7 TRBV10-1 CASSDLTRAYEQYF TGCGCCAGCAGTGATCTGACAAGAGCCTACGAGCAGTACTTC
NA NA TRBJ2-5 TRBV5-1 CASSFLLWVRSETQYF TGCGCCAGCAGCTTCCTCCTTTGGGTCAGGAGTGAGACCCAGTACTTC
NA NA TRBJ2-5 TRBV7-6 CASSFTGETQYF TGTGCCAGCAGCTTCACCGGGGAGACCCAGTACTTC
NA NA TRBJ1-3 TRBV7-9 CASSFGNAIYF TGTGCCAGCAGCTTTGGAAACGCCATATATTTT
NA NA TRBJ1-6 TRBV9 CASSVESGASSPLHF TGTGCCAGCAGCGTAGAATCAGGGGCCTCCTCACCCCTCCACTTT
NA NA TRBJ2-1 TRBV24-1 CATSDWGENEQFF TGTGCCACCAGTGATTGGGGCGAAAATGAGCAGTTCTTC
NA NA TRBJ2-5 TRBV10-3 CASSNLAPETQYF TGTGCCAGCAGTAATCTAGCGCCCGAGACCCAGTACTTC